Presented here are 28 T cell receptor beta chains from one specimen sequenced in a study of regulatory T cells in long-lasting Graves disease. The time point here: persistent/refractory GD, antithyroid drugs over 5 years with positive TRAb. PBMCs were the source of the RNA used for TCR sequencing. iRepertoire HTBI primers and Arm-PCR of CDR3 regions built TCR beta libraries. TCRdb re-called the multiplex PCR reads with MiXCR, one entry per CDR3 protein. The sample consists of more than 650,000 distinct CDR3 sequences, around 30% of them appearing once. The starting material was peripheral blood mononuclear cells (PBMCs), obtained when the disease was refractory, from a patient treated with antithyroid drugs. All receptors come from a female donor with Graves disease.

This chain joins TRBV13 and TRBJ2-7; tentatively, D is TRBD2 (5 bases). Between the trimmed V and J ends, which lost 5 bases and 7 bases, there was a span of 18 bases. The germline V gene has CDR1 PRHDT and CDR2 FYEKMQ (reference sequence). The CDR3 covers 14 residues. The CDR3 is CASSLGLKPGEQYF. CDR3 bases: TGTGCCAGCAGCCTCGGCCTAAAGCCGGGGGAGCAGTACTTC. Looking up the rest from reference TRBV13 and TRBJ2-7 gives the full variable domain: AAGVIQSPRHLIKEKRETATLKCYPIPRHDTVYWYQQGPGQDPQFLISFYEKMQSDKGSIPDRFSAQQFSDYHSELNMSSLELGDSALYFCASSLGLKPGEQYFGPGTRLTVT.

This clonotype was recorded only once. The chain carries TRBV5-6 and TRBJ1-1; D is uncertain. The germline V gene has CDR1 SGHDT and CDR2 YYEEEE. This CDR3 contains 15 residues. The V and J ends lost 3 bases and 2 bases respectively, with 14 bases between them. CDR3 in amino acids: CASSSGRWSNTEAFF. The CDR3 bases are TGTGCCAGCAGCTCCGGACGGTGGAGTAACACTGAAGCTTTCTTT.

This clonotype was detected a few times. This chain joins TRBV27 and TRBJ1-1, with D possibly matching TRBD1 (6 bases). Germline assignment: CDR1 MNHEY and CDR2 SMNVEV (reference sequence). The CDR3 is 16 amino acids. The V end was cut by 2 bases, the J end by 1 base, with 14 bases between. CDR3 nucleotide sequence: TGTGCCAGCAGTTTAATGGCAGGGGCGAAGAACACTGAAGCTTTCTTT. It encodes CASSLMAGAKNTEAFF.

There are a few counts of this clonotype. V is TRBV6-5 and J is TRBJ2-5, with D perhaps matching TRBD1 or TRBD2 (6 bases each). CDR3 size: 14 residues. Germline V lookup: CDR1 MNHEY, CDR2 SVGAGI. V lost 4 bases to trimming and J lost 5 bases, with 14 bases between them. DNA of the CDR3: TGTGCCAGCAGTTCGCCTAGGGGGAGGGAGACCCAGTACTTC. Translated, it gives CASSSPRGRETQYF.

V usage is TRBV19 and J usage is TRBJ2-7; D not certain. The germline CDR1 and CDR2 sequences are LNHDA and SQIVND (reference sequence). This CDR3 comprises 14 residues. Deletions cut 3 bases from V and 0 bases from J, with 9 bases between. CDR3 amino acids: CASSIEFNSYEQYF. CDR3 in DNA: TGTGCCAGTAGTATTGAATTTAACTCCTACGAGCAGTACTTC. Full variable domain (rest looked up from reference TRBV19 and TRBJ2-7): DGGITQSPKYLFRKEGQNVTLSCEQNLNHDAMYWYRQDPGQGLRLIYYSQIVNDFQKGDIAEGYSVSREKKESFPLTVTSAQKNPTAFYLCASSIEFNSYEQYFGPGTRLTVT.

The chain carries TRBV5-6 and TRBJ1-5; D is unresolved. This CDR3 comprises 16 residues. V was trimmed by 1 base and J by 0 bases, leaving 11 bases between them. CDR1 SGHDT and CDR2 YYEEEE come from the germline V gene. The CDR3 region is CASSLRQAYSNQPQHF. CDR3 DNA: TGTGCCAGCAGCTTGCGGCAGGCGTATAGCAATCAGCCCCAGCATTTT.

The chain has TRBV29-1 and TRBJ1-3; no reliable D call. The CDR3 runs 14 residues. Trimming took off 7 bases at V and 8 bases at J, with 21 bases between the two ends. From germline, CDR1 is SQVTM and CDR2 ANQGSEA. CDR3 DNA sequence: TGCAGCGCTTTACCCGCCCGGGGATCGGACACCATATATTTT. It yields the protein CSALPARGSDTIYF.

This chain connects TRBV9 to TRBJ1-3; 8 bases are shared with TRBD1. Germline V gives CDR1 SGDLS, CDR2 YYNGEE. The CDR3 is 14 amino acids. J gave up 4 bases and V 2 bases, and 2 bases lay outside the gene matches. The CDR3 region is CASSVRDRGNTIYF. The CDR3 bases are TGTGCCAGCAGCGTCCGGGACAGGGGAAACACCATATATTTT.

The chain combines TRBV2 with TRBJ2-6, with D possibly being TRBD1 (5 bases). From germline, CDR1 is SNHLY and CDR2 FYNNEI. The CDR3 consists of 15 residues. V gave up 10 bases and J gave up 1 base, with 14 bases separating them. CDR3 bases: TGTGCCACTACACTACAGGCATCTGGGGCCAACGTCCTGACTTTC. Translating gives CATTLQASGANVLTF. The variable domain in full, completed from reference TRBV2 and TRBJ2-6, reads EPEVTQTPSHQVTQMGQEVILRCVPISNHLYFYWYRQILGQKVEFLVSFYNNEISEKSEIFDDQFSVERPDGSNFTLKIRSTKLEDSAMYFCATTLQASGANVLTFGAGSRLTVL.

In this sample, this clonotype turned up a few times. The CDR3 protein is CASSTKGGSYGYTF. For the CDR3, the DNA is TGTGCCAGCAGCACCAAGGGGGGCTCCTATGGCTACACCTTC. This chain uses TRBV6-2 or TRBV6-3 with TRBJ1-2; D possibly corresponds to TRBD1 (6 bases). The length of the CDR3 is 14 residues. V was shortened by 6 bases and J by 4 bases, with 15 bases between the two germline ends. CDR1 MNHEY and CDR2 SVGEGT come from the germline V gene.

The table lists this clonotype with a few counts. The chain uses TRBV28 and TRBJ2-7; TRBD2 matches 12 bases. The CDR3 spans 15 residues. Germline lookup yields CDR1 MDHEN and CDR2 SYDVKM. V trimming: 5 bases; J trimming: 6 bases; junction bases outside the gene matches: 8. The CDR3, as DNA: TGTGCCAGCAGTCCTCGGACTAGCGGGAAAGCCGAGCAGTACTTC. It is translated as CASSPRTSGKAEQYF.

This clonotype was observed a few times. J is TRBJ2-7 and V is TRBV18; 7 positions match TRBD2. Germline CDR1 reads KGHSH; CDR2 reads LQKENI. The CDR3 is 15 amino acids. V shed 5 bases and J 3 bases; nucleotides not matched to a gene: 10. CDR3 sequence reads: CASSSSRGGVYEQYF. The CDR3 nucleotides read TGTGCCAGCTCATCGTCCCGGGGAGGGGTCTACGAGCAGTACTTC.

This clonotype has only one observation. Its ends do not fully match the called genes, so a read error is possible. The genes are TRBV27 and TRBJ2-5, with 7 bases fitting TRBD2. The CDR3 length is 15 residues. The V gene's germline CDR1 is MNHEY and CDR2 SMNVEV (reference sequence). This CDR3 reads CASSSAREPWETQCF. In DNA form, the CDR3 reads TGTGCCAGCAGTTCTGCGCGGGAGCCGTGGGAGACCCAGTGCTTC.

This sequence joins TRBV7-9 and TRBJ2-7; tentative D call: TRBD2 (6 bases). Trimming took off 8 bases at V and 6 bases at J, with 14 bases between the two ends. The CDR3 has 12 amino acids. Per the germline V gene, CDR1 is SEHNR and CDR2 is FQNEAQ (reference sequence). The CDR3 region has the DNA TGTGCCAGCGGCTGGGTGGGAGGCGAGCAGTACTTC. Translated, it gives CASGWVGGEQYF.

The chain employs TRBV3-1 and TRBJ1-1, with D hard to call. The germline CDR1 and CDR2 sequences are LGHDT and YNNKEL (reference sequence). This CDR3 is built from 15 residues. Trimming removed 5 bases at V and 3 bases at J, with 16 bases between. This chain's CDR3 is CASSDLPGRYTEAFF. The CDR3 region has the DNA TGTGCCAGCAGCGACCTACCCGGCAGATACACTGAAGCTTTCTTT.

The chain is built from TRBV6-5 and TRBJ1-6, with 11 bases matching TRBD1. J gave up 7 bases and V 4 bases, and 6 bases lay outside the gene matches. CDR3 length: 16 amino acids. The germline CDR1 and CDR2 sequences are MNHEY and SVGAGI. The CDR3: CASSFPGQGGNSPLHF. As DNA, the CDR3 is TGTGCCAGCAGTTTTCCGGGACAGGGGGGAAATTCACCCCTCCACTTT.

V is TRBV27 and J is TRBJ1-5; D perhaps matches TRBD1 (5 bases). Germline V gives CDR1 MNHEY, CDR2 SMNVEV (reference sequence). Trimming took off 6 bases at V and 9 bases at J, with 21 bases between the two ends. The CDR3 consists of 15 residues. The CDR3 sequence: CASRPLDGGGGPQHF. The CDR3 DNA is TGTGCCAGCAGACCCCTCGACGGCGGTGGGGGGCCCCAGCATTTT.

About this clonotype: A much larger clone differs from this one at a single base, so this may be a read error. The rearrangement uses TRBV10-2 and TRBJ1-4; TRBD1 might be the D (6 bases). The CDR3 runs 14 residues. The germline V gene encodes CDR1 WSHSY and CDR2 SAAADI. CDR3 loop: CASSPGDTNGKLFF. The CDR3 nucleotides are TGTGCCAGCAGTCCTGGGGACACAAATGGAAAACTGTTTTTT.

The chain employs TRBV19 and TRBJ1-6; 10 bases match TRBD1. Germline V gene lookup returns CDR1 LNHDA and CDR2 SQIVND (reference sequence). Trimming took 9 bases from V and 4 from J; bases not matched to a gene: 3. The CDR3 has 14 residues. The CDR3 loop reads CASAGQGYNSPLHF. CDR3 sequence (DNA): TGTGCCAGCGCGGGACAGGGGTATAATTCACCCCTCCACTTT.

This clonotype was detected only a few times. The chain uses TRBV11-1 and TRBJ2-7; D not resolved. V lost 3 bases to trimming and J lost 5 bases, with 17 bases between them. CDR1 is SGHAT and CDR2 is FQDESV in the germline V gene (reference sequence). CDR3 size: 15 residues. As DNA, the CDR3 is TGTGCCAGCAGCTTTAGTCGAGCCGGATTTGACGAGCAGTACTTC. Its protein is CASSFSRAGFDEQYF.

The chain links TRBV28 to TRBJ2-7; 11 bases fit TRBD2. Germline values: CDR1 MDHEN, CDR2 SYDVKM. The junction had 10 bases not matched to a gene; V was cut back by 6 bases and J by 3 bases. The CDR3 has 16 amino acids. The CDR3 DNA is TGTGCCAGCAGCTTCCCGGGACTAGCGGAGGTCTACGAGCAGTACTTC. Translating gives CASSFPGLAEVYEQYF.

The CDR3 loop reads CASSGATPYEQYF. The CDR3 region has the DNA TGTGCCAGCAGTGGAGCGACCCCCTACGAGCAGTACTTC. The rearrangement joins TRBV2 to TRBJ2-7, with D unclear. CDR1 is SNHLY and CDR2 is FYNNEI in the germline V gene. The CDR3 length is 13 residues. Trimming removed 4 bases from V and 2 bases from J, with 9 bases in between.

J is TRBJ1-1 and V is TRBV2; 8 bases agree with TRBD1. CDR3 length: 14 amino acids. Germline-derived CDR1 and CDR2 are SNHLY and FYNNEI. V trimming: 7 bases; J trimming: 6 bases; junction bases outside the gene matches: 10. The CDR3 reads CASKWEDRGPEAFF. The DNA for the CDR3 is TGTGCCAGCAAGTGGGAAGACAGGGGACCTGAAGCTTTCTTT.

This chain connects TRBV20-1 to TRBJ1-1; D remains unclear. V was trimmed by 2 bases and J by 1 base, leaving 8 bases between them. The CDR3 is 13 residues long. Germline CDR1 and CDR2: DFQATT and SNEGSKA (reference sequence). CDR3 bases: TGCAGTGCTAGATTTGTGAGGAACACTGAAGCTTTCTTT. Its protein is CSARFVRNTEAFF.

This clonotype was seen once. The rearrangement uses TRBV6-1 and TRBJ1-6; D is perhaps TRBD1 (5 bases). The CDR3 is 15 amino acids. Per germline, CDR1 MNHNS and CDR2 SASEGT. Deletions cut 6 bases from V and 3 bases from J, with 12 bases between. CDR3 DNA sequence: TGTGCCAGCAGCTCCGGGGGGGGCTATAATTCACCCCTCCACTTT. This codes for CASSSGGGYNSPLHF.

This clonotype was counted many times. The rearrangement links TRBV20-1 to TRBJ2-7; TRBD2 matches at 8 bases. After removal of 1 base from V and 5 bases from J, the junction contained 7 bases not matched to a gene. The CDR3 sequence is 14 residues long. Per germline, CDR1 DFQATT and CDR2 SNEGSKA (reference sequence). The CDR3 nucleotides are TGCAGTGCTAGAGTCGCAGCGGGAGAGAACGAGCAGTACTTC. Its protein is CSARVAAGENEQYF.

The chain has TRBV7-2 and TRBJ1-2, with D unresolved. The CDR3 sequence is 14 residues long. Trimming shortened V by 0 bases and J by 3 bases, and 8 bases separated the two germline ends. The germline CDR1 and CDR2 sequences are SGHTA and FQGNSA. CDR3 DNA: TGTGCCAGCAGCTTAGCTGTCTCTTACTATGGCTACACCTTC. It encodes CASSLAVSYYGYTF. The full variable domain, with the rest looked up from reference TRBV7-2 and TRBJ1-2, is GAGVSQSPSNKVTEKGKDVELRCDPISGHTALYWYRQSLGQGLEFLIYFQGNSAPDKSGLPSDRFSAERTGGSVSTLTIQRTQQEDSAVYLCASSLAVSYYGYTFGSGTRLTVV.

There are a few counts of this clonotype. The rearrangement links TRBV12-3 or TRBV12-4 to TRBJ1-1; 9 nucleotides line up with TRBD1. Trimming cost V 6 bases and J 5 bases; bases outside gene matches: 4. The CDR3 covers 13 residues. As DNA, the CDR3 is TGTGCCAGCAGAACGGGACAGGGAACTGAAGCTTTCTTT. Amino acid sequence: CASRTGQGTEAFF.